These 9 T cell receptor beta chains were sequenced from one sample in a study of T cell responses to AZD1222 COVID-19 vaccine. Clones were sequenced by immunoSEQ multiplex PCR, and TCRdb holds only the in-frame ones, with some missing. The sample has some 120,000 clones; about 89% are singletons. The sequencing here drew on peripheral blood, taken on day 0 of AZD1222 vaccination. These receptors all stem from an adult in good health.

CDR3 bases: TGTGCCAGCAACCCTGACAGGGAGGTTGGGTCCCAGCATTTT. It codes for CASNPDREVGSQHF. The V and J genes are TRBV2 and TRBJ1-5, with 7 bases lining up with TRBD1. Germline CDR1 reads SNHLY; CDR2 reads FYNNEI. The CDR3 runs to 14 residues. Trimming removed 7 bases from V and 11 bases from J; junction bases left unmatched: 14.

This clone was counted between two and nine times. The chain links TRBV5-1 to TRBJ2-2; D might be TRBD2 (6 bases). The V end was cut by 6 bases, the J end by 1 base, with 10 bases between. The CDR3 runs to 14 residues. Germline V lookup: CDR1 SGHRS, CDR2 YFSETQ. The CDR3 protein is CASKASENTGELFF. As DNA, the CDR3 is TGCGCCAGCAAGGCTAGCGAGAACACCGGGGAGCTGTTTTTT.

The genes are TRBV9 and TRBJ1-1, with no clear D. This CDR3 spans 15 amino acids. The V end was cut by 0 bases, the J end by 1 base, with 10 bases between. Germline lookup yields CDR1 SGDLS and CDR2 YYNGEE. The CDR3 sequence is CASSVVLTANTEAFF. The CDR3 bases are TGTGCCAGCAGCGTAGTATTAACGGCGAACACTGAAGCTTTCTTT.

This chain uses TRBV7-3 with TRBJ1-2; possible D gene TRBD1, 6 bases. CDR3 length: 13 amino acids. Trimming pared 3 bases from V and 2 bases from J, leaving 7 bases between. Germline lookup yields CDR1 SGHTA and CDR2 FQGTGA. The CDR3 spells CASSLGGNYGYTF. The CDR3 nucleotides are TGTGCCAGCAGCTTGGGGGGCAACTATGGCTACACCTTC.

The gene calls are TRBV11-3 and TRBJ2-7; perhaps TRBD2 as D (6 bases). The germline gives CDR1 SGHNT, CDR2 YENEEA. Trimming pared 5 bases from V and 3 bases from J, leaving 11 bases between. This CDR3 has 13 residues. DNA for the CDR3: TGTGCCAGCAGCCGAGGACTAAACTACGAGCAGTACTTC. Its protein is CASSRGLNYEQYF.

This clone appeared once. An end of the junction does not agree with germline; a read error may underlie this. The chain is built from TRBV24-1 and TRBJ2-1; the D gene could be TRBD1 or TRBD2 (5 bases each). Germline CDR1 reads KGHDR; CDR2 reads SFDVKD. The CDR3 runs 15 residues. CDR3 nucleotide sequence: TGTGCCACCAGCGATTCGGGACCCAGAGGCGATGAGCAGTTCTTC. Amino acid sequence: CATSDSGPRGDEQFF.

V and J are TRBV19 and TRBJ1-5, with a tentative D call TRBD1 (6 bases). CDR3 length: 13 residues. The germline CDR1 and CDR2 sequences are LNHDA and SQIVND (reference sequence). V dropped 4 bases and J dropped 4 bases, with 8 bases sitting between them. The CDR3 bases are TGTGCCAGTAGTAAGGGGGTTAATCAGCCCCAGCATTTT. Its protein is CASSKGVNQPQHF.

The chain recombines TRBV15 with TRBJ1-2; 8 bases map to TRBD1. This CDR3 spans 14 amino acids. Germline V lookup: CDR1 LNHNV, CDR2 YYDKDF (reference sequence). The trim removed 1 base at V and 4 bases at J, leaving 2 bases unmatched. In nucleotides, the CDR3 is TGTGCCACCAGCAGAGTCGGACAGGGCTATGGCTACACCTTC. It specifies CATSRVGQGYGYTF. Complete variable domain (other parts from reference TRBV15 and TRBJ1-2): DAMVIQNPRYQVTQFGKPVTLSCSQTLNHNVMYWYQQKSSQAPKLLFHYYDKDFNNEADTPDNFQSRRPNTSFCFLDIRSPGLGDTAMYLCATSRVGQGYGYTFGSGTRLTVV.

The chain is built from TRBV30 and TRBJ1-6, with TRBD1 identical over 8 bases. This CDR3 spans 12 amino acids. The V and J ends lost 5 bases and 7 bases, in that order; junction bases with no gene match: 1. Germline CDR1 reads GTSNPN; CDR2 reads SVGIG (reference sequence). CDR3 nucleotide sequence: TGTGCCTGGGGACAGGGAAATTCACCCCTCCACTTT. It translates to CAWGQGNSPLHF.